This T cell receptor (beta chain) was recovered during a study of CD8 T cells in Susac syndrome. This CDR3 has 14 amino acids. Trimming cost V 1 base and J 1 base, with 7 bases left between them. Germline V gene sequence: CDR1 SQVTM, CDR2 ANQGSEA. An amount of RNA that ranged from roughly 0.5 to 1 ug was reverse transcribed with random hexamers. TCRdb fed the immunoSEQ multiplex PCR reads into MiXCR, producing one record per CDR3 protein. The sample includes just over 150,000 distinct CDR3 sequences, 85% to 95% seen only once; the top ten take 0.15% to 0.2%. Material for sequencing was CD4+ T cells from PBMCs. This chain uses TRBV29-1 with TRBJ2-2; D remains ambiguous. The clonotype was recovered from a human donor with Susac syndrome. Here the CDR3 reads CSVEGQMNTGELFF. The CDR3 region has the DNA TGCAGCGTTGAAGGGCAGATGAACACCGGGGAGCTGTTTTTT.